The 24 T cell receptor beta chains below all came from one sample that was sequenced in a study of cytomegalovirus exposure and HLA in healthy donors. PCR used 60 Vbeta primers and 13 Jbeta primers. This table comes from immunoSEQ multiplex PCR, and its TCRdb copy is limited to in-frame clones, with some not included. Found here are about 77,000 clones, around 78% of them singletons; the top ten hold approximately 4.6%. Sequenced sample: PBMCs. Receptors originate from a man in his forties or fifties in good health and CMV-seronegative.

This clone has just a few counts. The J gene is TRBJ2-7, the V gene TRBV7-2, with TRBD2 matching 11 bases. The CDR3 runs 15 residues. V was pared by 1 base and J by 4 bases, with 3 bases of the junction left unmatched. Germline-derived CDR1 and CDR2 are SGHTA and FQGNSA. CDR3: CASSLVAGGPYEQYF. CDR3 bases: TGTGCCAGCAGCTTAGTAGCGGGAGGGCCGTACGAGCAGTACTTC.

The chain has TRBV7-6 and TRBJ2-5, with 10 bases aligning to TRBD1. The J call may be in error: the DNA end matches TRBJ2-7 better. The CDR3 covers 14 residues. In germline, CDR1 is SGHVS, CDR2 FNYEAQ. The CDR3, as DNA: TGTGCCAGCAGCTCGGGGACAGGGGACTACGAGCAGTACTTC. Translation gives CASSSGTGDYEQYF.

This clone appeared once. The gene calls are TRBV30 and TRBJ2-5, with a weak D call TRBD1 (5 bases). The length of the CDR3 is 15 residues. CDR1 and CDR2 from the germline V gene are GTSNPN and SVGIG (reference sequence). V lost 0 bases and J lost 0, with 11 bases in between. This CDR3 reads CAWSVKGWYQETQYF. In DNA form, the CDR3 reads TGTGCCTGGAGTGTAAAGGGGTGGTACCAAGAGACCCAGTACTTC.

The chain joins TRBV4-2 to TRBJ2-5, with 7 nucleotides matching TRBD2. Germline V gene lookup returns CDR1 LGHNA and CDR2 YNFKEQ. The CDR3 loop spans 15 amino acids. The V segment lost 0 bases and the J segment 1 base; nucleotides outside the gene matches: 2. CDR3 nucleotides: TGTGCCAGCAGCCAAGATCTAGCGGTCCAAGAGACCCAGTACTTC. Protein product: CASSQDLAVQETQYF.

The V gene is TRBV7-3, the J gene TRBJ2-1, with D uncertain. The germline V gene has CDR1 SGHTA and CDR2 FQGTGA. The ends were cut back, 5 bases at V and 0 bases at J, with 17 bases in the middle. The CDR3 covers 17 residues. Here the CDR3 reads CASSLDPPISSYNEQFF. DNA of the CDR3: TGTGCCAGCAGCCTAGACCCCCCGATAAGCTCCTACAATGAGCAGTTCTTC.

The CDR3 coding sequence is TGTGCCAGCAGCTTAGGAAGGACAGCGCTGGACAATGAGCAGTTCTTC. It yields the protein CASSLGRTALDNEQFF. This chain uses TRBV7-6 with TRBJ2-1; weak D call: TRBD1 (6 bases). The CDR3 extends over 16 amino acids. V shed 1 base and J shed 5 bases, with 15 bases lying between them. The germline V gene has CDR1 SGHVS and CDR2 FNYEAQ.

The chain couples TRBV7-9 to TRBJ2-1; perhaps TRBD1 as D (6 bases). The V gene's germline CDR1 is SEHNR and CDR2 FQNEAQ (reference sequence). Trimming stripped 6 bases from V and 0 bases from J, with 12 bases between. This CDR3 spans 15 amino acids. The CDR3 coding sequence is TGTGCCAGCAGTGTTGGGGGCCACTCCTACAATGAGCAGTTCTTC. Its protein is CASSVGGHSYNEQFF.

The V call is TRBV19, the J call TRBJ1-4, with TRBD1 identical over 9 bases. The CDR3 contains 18 residues. The V segment lost 2 bases and the J segment 5 bases; nucleotides outside the gene matches: 12. The V gene's germline CDR1 is LNHDA and CDR2 SQIVND (reference sequence). The CDR3 reads CASSIRTGGAIRNEKLFF. In nucleotides, the CDR3 is TGTGCCAGTAGTATAAGAACAGGGGGCGCGATCAGGAATGAAAAACTGTTTTTT.

The chain uses TRBV13 and TRBJ2-1, with 7 bases identical to TRBD1. There are 16 residues in the CDR3. V shed 4 bases and J 6 bases; nucleotides not matched to a gene: 12. Germline CDR1 is PRHDT and CDR2 is FYEKMQ (reference sequence). CDR3 loop: CASSSRQGSTGNEQFF. The DNA of the CDR3 is TGTGCCAGCAGCTCCCGACAGGGTTCGACCGGCAATGAGCAGTTCTTC.

The genes are TRBV6-5 and TRBJ2-6; no definite D call. The V end was cut by 6 bases, the J end by 2 bases, with 11 bases between. The CDR3 runs to 15 residues. CDR1 and CDR2 from the germline V gene are MNHEY and SVGAGI. The CDR3 spells CASRPSGAGANVLTF. CDR3 coding DNA: TGTGCCAGCAGGCCCTCCGGTGCTGGGGCCAACGTCCTGACTTTC.

The chain combines TRBV6-5 with TRBJ1-2; D perhaps matches TRBD1 (6 bases). The length of the CDR3 is 13 residues. The V end was cut by 2 bases, the J end by 5 bases, with 9 bases between. Germline lookup yields CDR1 MNHEY and CDR2 SVGAGI. The CDR3 protein is CASSYLQGYGYTF. The CDR3 DNA is TGTGCCAGCAGTTACCTACAGGGATATGGCTACACCTTC.

This clone turned up a few times. The chain links TRBV30 to TRBJ1-3; D perhaps matches TRBD1 (5 bases). This CDR3 comprises 12 residues. Germline V lookup: CDR1 GTSNPN, CDR2 SVGIG (reference sequence). Trimming pared 6 bases from V and 4 bases from J, leaving 10 bases between. The DNA of the CDR3 is TGTGCCTGCCGACAGCTCGGAAACACCATATATTTT. Translated: CACRQLGNTIYF.

V usage is TRBV28 and J usage is TRBJ1-5; maybe TRBD1 (5 bases). Germline CDR1 MDHEN, CDR2 SYDVKM. The CDR3 spans 14 residues. V was pared by 2 bases and J by 6 bases, with 11 bases between. In nucleotides, the CDR3 is TGTGCCAGCAGTTTAATATCCGGGGGTCAGCCCCAGCATTTT. Protein: CASSLISGGQPQHF. Supplemented by reference TRBV28 and TRBJ1-5, the full variable domain reads DVKVTQSSRYLVKRTGEKVFLECVQDMDHENMFWYRQDPGLGLRLIYFSYDVKMKEKGDIPEGYSVSREKKERFSLILESASTNQTSMYLCASSLISGGQPQHFGDGTRLSIL.

The genes are TRBV28 and TRBJ1-2; no clear D gene. V shed 5 bases and J shed 8 bases, with 15 bases lying between them. This CDR3 spans 13 amino acids. The V gene's germline CDR1 is MDHEN and CDR2 SYDVKM. The CDR3 loop reads CASSRTARRGYTF. DNA for the CDR3: TGTGCCAGCAGTCGGACTGCTCGGAGGGGCTACACCTTC.

This chain joins TRBV7-9 and TRBJ2-1; 12 bases fit TRBD1. In germline, CDR1 is SEHNR, CDR2 FQNEAQ (reference sequence). This CDR3 region has 15 residues. Trimming cost V 4 bases and J 6 bases; bases outside gene matches: 4. CDR3: CASSSGQGAANEQFF. The CDR3 DNA reads as TGTGCCAGCAGCTCGGGACAGGGGGCGGCCAATGAGCAGTTCTTC.

The V and J genes are TRBV4-1 and TRBJ2-7; no clear D. V was clipped by 5 bases and J by 2 bases, with 7 bases between them. This CDR3 region has 12 residues. The germline V gene has CDR1 MGHRA and CDR2 YSYEKL. CDR3 region: CASSGGAYEQYF. CDR3 in DNA: TGCGCCAGCAGCGGCGGCGCCTACGAGCAGTACTTC.

This chain joins TRBV9 and TRBJ1-2, with unresolved D. From germline, CDR1 is SGDLS and CDR2 YYNGEE. This CDR3 is 15 amino acids long. Trimming removed 4 bases from V and 0 bases from J, with 13 bases in between. Written as DNA, the CDR3 is TGTGCCAGCAGCCCCCAGTCCGTATCTAACTATGGCTACACCTTC. It codes for CASSPQSVSNYGYTF.

The V and J genes are TRBV9 and TRBJ1-1; TRBD1 matches at 8 bases. V was pared by 4 bases and J by 3 bases, with 8 bases of the junction left unmatched. Germline V gene sequence: CDR1 SGDLS, CDR2 YYNGEE. The CDR3 has 15 amino acids. Here the CDR3 reads CASSSPRTGHTEAFF. The CDR3 DNA is TGTGCCAGCAGCTCCCCACGGACAGGGCACACTGAAGCTTTCTTT. Filled out from reference TRBV9 and TRBJ1-1, the complete variable domain reads DSGVTQTPKHLITATGQRVTLRCSPRSGDLSVYWYQQSLDQGLQFLIQYYNGEERAKGNILERFSAQQFPDLHSELNLSSLELGDSALYFCASSSPRTGHTEAFFGQGTRLTVV.

The chain carries TRBV7-9 and TRBJ2-1, with 8 bases identical to TRBD1. Germline V gives CDR1 SEHNR, CDR2 FQNEAQ (reference sequence). Trimming took 5 bases from V and 6 from J; bases not matched to a gene: 3. CDR3 size: 13 residues. CDR3 bases: TGTGCCAGCAGCCGGGGACAGGCCAATGAGCAGTTCTTC. It is translated as CASSRGQANEQFF.

This chain joins TRBV29-1 and TRBJ1-3; D perhaps matches TRBD1 (5 bases). Trimming shortened V by 0 bases and J by 3 bases, and 12 bases separated the two germline ends. This CDR3 is 15 amino acids long. Germline V gene sequence: CDR1 SQVTM, CDR2 ANQGSEA. The CDR3 region is CSVEDRDSYGNTIYF. In nucleotides, the CDR3 is TGCAGCGTTGAAGACAGGGACTCGTATGGAAACACCATATATTTT. Variable domain in full (rest from reference TRBV29-1 and TRBJ1-3): SAVISQKPSRDICQRGTSLTIQCQVDSQVTMMFWYRQQPGQSLTLIATANQGSEATYESGFVIDKFPISRPNLTFSTLTVSNMSPEDSSIYLCSVEDRDSYGNTIYFGEGSWLTVV.

The V gene is TRBV9, the J gene TRBJ2-7; D not resolved. This CDR3 spans 16 amino acids. The germline gives CDR1 SGDLS, CDR2 YYNGEE. The germline V and J ends were trimmed by 1 base and 2 bases, with 16 bases remaining between them. CDR3 protein: CASSVSRDNPTYEQYF. CDR3 DNA sequence: TGTGCCAGCAGCGTAAGTCGAGACAACCCTACCTACGAGCAGTACTTC.

The chain uses TRBV7-6 and TRBJ2-7; 7 nucleotides match TRBD1. Germline CDR1 SGHVS, CDR2 FNYEAQ. V shed 6 bases and J 6 bases; nucleotides not matched to a gene: 8. The CDR3 totals 13 residues. The CDR3 coding sequence is TGTGCCAGCAGGAGAGGGGGCTCTGGCGAGCAGTACTTC. Translation gives CASRRGGSGEQYF. Using reference TRBV7-6 and TRBJ2-7 for the parts outside the CDR3, the full variable domain is GAGVSQSPRYKVTKRGQDVALRCDPISGHVSLYWYRQALGQGPEFLTYFNYEAQQDKSGLPNDRFSAERPEGSISTLTIQRTEQRDSAMYRCASRRGGSGEQYFGPGTRLTVT.

The chain combines TRBV28 with TRBJ2-7; 14 bases map to TRBD2. V lost 6 bases to trimming and J lost 1 base; unmatched junction nucleotides: 5. In germline, CDR1 is MDHEN, CDR2 SYDVKM. This CDR3 region has 16 residues. CDR3 sequence (DNA): TGTGCCAGCAGGGGACTAGCGGGAGTAAGGTCCTACGAGCAGTACTTC. Protein: CASRGLAGVRSYEQYF.

The chain is built from TRBV10-3 and TRBJ2-5, with 9 bases identical to TRBD2. Germline loops: CDR1 ENHRY, CDR2 SYGVKD. The CDR3 runs 16 residues. V lost 3 bases to trimming and J lost 5 bases; unmatched junction nucleotides: 10. The chain's CDR3 is CAISDLAGPGVETQYF. DNA for the CDR3: TGTGCCATCAGTGACCTAGCGGGACCGGGGGTGGAGACCCAGTACTTC.